The next 21 T cell receptor beta chains were all read from a single sample in a study of T-cell reconstitution after alpha-beta-depleted transplantation in children. As it was prepared, the TCRbeta library received unique molecular identifiers. TCRdb reprocessed the PCR reads with MiXCR, giving one entry per CDR3 protein. This table holds about 600,000 distinct CDR3 sequences, approximately 12% found once. The material sequenced was PBMCs, mostly from graft donor cells, taken 360 days after TCRalphabeta/CD19-depleted stem cell transplant. The receptors stem from a male patient between 10 and 17 years old who had a stem cell transplant for acute myeloid leukemia, so the T cells may come from the graft donor.

This clonotype was seen more than once but under ten times. The chain uses TRBV4-3 and TRBJ2-2, with D maybe TRBD1 (6 bases). Germline V gene lookup returns CDR1 LGHNA and CDR2 YSLEER. CDR3 length equals 15 residues. V was trimmed by 0 bases and J by 4 bases, leaving 9 bases between them. The CDR3 is CASSQDSGATGELFF. The CDR3 DNA sequence: TGCGCCAGCAGCCAAGATTCAGGGGCCACCGGGGAGCTGTTTTTT.

The chain employs TRBV6-1 and TRBJ1-3; 10 positions agree with TRBD1. J lost 3 bases, V lost 6 bases, and 2 bases had no gene match. The CDR3 consists of 14 residues. Germline V CDR1 and CDR2: MNHNS, SASEGT. CDR3 DNA sequence: TGTGCCAGCAGGGGACAGGGGTTTGGAAACACCATATATTTT. It codes for CASRGQGFGNTIYF.

The CDR3 is CASSLERLAGYNEQFF. CDR3 DNA: TGTGCCAGCAGCTTGGAAAGGCTAGCGGGATACAATGAGCAGTTCTTC. The V call is TRBV7-3, the J call TRBJ2-1; 9 nucleotides align to TRBD2. Unmatched junction bases numbered 7, after V lost 3 bases and J lost 4 bases. Germline V gene sequence: CDR1 SGHTA, CDR2 FQGTGA. The length of the CDR3 is 16 residues.

CDR3 DNA sequence: TGTGCCAGCAGCTTCTTTTTCCCCGGACTATTAGCGGGAGGACGAAATGAGCAGTTCTTC. Amino acids: CASSFFFPGLLAGGRNEQFF. This chain joins TRBV7-8 and TRBJ2-1; 10 bases are shared with TRBD2. V lost 3 bases to trimming and J lost 7 bases; unmatched junction nucleotides: 21. The CDR3 extends over 20 amino acids. CDR1 SGHVS and CDR2 FQNEAQ come from the germline V gene.

The chain joins TRBV12-3 or TRBV12-4 to TRBJ2-7, with a tentative D call TRBD1 (6 bases). The CDR3 has 13 residues. V gave up 4 bases and J gave up 5 bases, with 12 bases separating them. As DNA, the CDR3 is TGTGCCAGCAGTTCAACAGGGACGGACGAGCAGTACTTC. Translation: CASSSTGTDEQYF.

This clonotype was counted once. A read error is possible here, since a much larger clone lies one base away. The CDR3 DNA is TGCAGCGTCGCGGGACTGCTTTACAATGAGCGGTTCTTC. Translated: CSVAGLLYNERFF. This chain uses TRBV29-1 with TRBJ2-1; D may be TRBD2 (6 bases). The CDR3 runs to 13 residues. CDR1 SQVTM and CDR2 ANQGSEA come from the germline V gene.

This clonotype was picked up many times. This chain uses TRBV28 with TRBJ1-5, with D unresolved. The CDR3 loop spans 11 amino acids. V lost 3 bases and J 4 bases, leaving 1 base between the germline ends. Germline V CDR1 and CDR2: MDHEN, SYDVKM. CDR3 bases: TGTGCCAGCAGTTTGAATCAGCCCCAGCATTTT. Protein product: CASSLNQPQHF.

This clonotype was counted between two and nine times. V usage is TRBV21-1 and J usage is TRBJ2-1. TRBV21-1 corresponds to a pseudogene. There are 16 residues in the CDR3. CDR3 region: CASSKVGSPWDNEQFF. In DNA form, the CDR3 reads TGTGCCAGCAGCAAAGTTGGCAGCCCGTGGGACAATGAGCAGTTCTTC.

This clonotype was seen at least ten times. The chain recombines TRBV6-5 with TRBJ2-4; 8 bases are shared with TRBD2. Germline V gene sequence: CDR1 MNHEY, CDR2 SVGAGI. The length of the CDR3 is 17 residues. J lost 0 bases, V lost 4 bases, and 8 bases had no gene match. As DNA, the CDR3 is TGTGCCAGCAGTTTAACGGGAGGGGCCCTAGCCAAAAACATTCAGTACTTC. It yields the protein CASSLTGGALAKNIQYF.

This clonotype was counted between two and nine times. V usage is TRBV14 and J usage is TRBJ2-4; the D is unclear. CDR3 length equals 13 residues. V was clipped by 4 bases and J by 6 bases, with 10 bases between them. From germline, CDR1 is SGHDN and CDR2 FVKESK. Here the CDR3 DNA reads TGTGCCAGCAGCCCGTACCTCGGAAACATTCAGTACTTC. Protein product: CASSPYLGNIQYF.

V and J are TRBV21-1 and TRBJ2-7; the D call of TRBD2 is as the table states it, not checked on the DNA. TRBV21-1 is shown as a pseudogene. The CDR3 is made up of 12 amino acids. CDR3 protein: CASSDPGLEQYF. The CDR3 DNA is TGTGCCAGCAGCGACCCGGGACTGGAGCAGTACTTC.

This chain connects TRBV12-3 or TRBV12-4 to TRBJ2-3; the match to TRBD2 covers 8 bases. This CDR3 region has 15 residues. V shed 5 bases and J 6 bases; nucleotides not matched to a gene: 10. The CDR3 DNA follows: TGTGCCAGCAGTCCCTCGGGACTAGGGAGGGATACGCAGTATTTT. Protein product: CASSPSGLGRDTQYF.

This clonotype has only a few counts. The chain links TRBV20-1 to TRBJ1-1; D unresolved. Deletions cut 0 bases from V and 0 bases from J, with 17 bases between. The germline V gene encodes CDR1 DFQATT and CDR2 SNEGSKA (reference sequence). The CDR3 is 17 amino acids. In nucleotides, the CDR3 is TGCAGTGCTAGAGATTACGCGGCAGAGAGGATGAACACTGAAGCTTTCTTT. Translation: CSARDYAAERMNTEAFF.

This clonotype was recorded at least ten times. The rearrangement joins TRBV29-1 to TRBJ2-1, with 7 positions matching TRBD2. This CDR3 is 14 amino acids long. CDR1 and CDR2 (germline): SQVTM, ANQGSEA. V lost 2 bases to trimming and J lost 4 bases; unmatched junction nucleotides: 5. The CDR3 sequence: CSVERREFYNEQFF. The DNA of the CDR3 is TGCAGCGTTGAACGGCGGGAGTTTTACAATGAGCAGTTCTTC.

The V call is TRBV20-1, the J call TRBJ2-2; TRBD2 matches at 9 bases. This CDR3 comprises 14 residues. Germline V gives CDR1 DFQATT, CDR2 SNEGSKA (reference sequence). Unmatched junction bases numbered 6, after V lost 3 bases and J lost 7 bases. This chain's CDR3 is CSASQTSGYGELFF. The CDR3 DNA reads TGCAGTGCTAGTCAGACTAGCGGCTACGGGGAGCTGTTTTTT.

With regard to this clonotype: One end of the junction fails to match germline, which may point to a read error. The rearrangement links TRBV7-7 to TRBJ2-2; perhaps D is TRBD1 or TRBD2 (5 bases each). Germline V gene lookup returns CDR1 SSHAT and CDR2 FNYEAQ (reference sequence). The CDR3 is 16 residues long. The CDR3 DNA is TGTGCTAGCAGCTTAGCGCTGGGGGTGAACACCGGGGAGCTGTTTTTT. It yields the protein CASSLALGVNTGELFF.

The V gene is TRBV30, the J gene TRBJ2-7; D may match TRBD1 or TRBD2 (6 bases each). Germline-derived CDR1 and CDR2 are GTSNPN and SVGIG (reference sequence). The CDR3 consists of 12 residues. V was cut by 7 bases and J by 5 bases, with 15 bases left in between. The DNA for the CDR3 is TGTGCCTTCAAAGGGGGGAGGCACGAGCAGTACTTC. As protein: CAFKGGRHEQYF.

This clonotype was found a few times. V gene TRBV20-1 combines with J gene TRBJ2-7; 11 bases match TRBD2. With 6 bases clipped from V and 2 bases from J, the junction kept 15 bases outside the gene matches. The CDR3 contains 17 residues. Germline-derived CDR1 and CDR2 are DFQATT and SNEGSKA (reference sequence). The CDR3 region is CSAPPAGLAEVAYEQYF. CDR3 DNA sequence: TGCAGTGCGCCGCCCGCGGGACTAGCGGAGGTCGCCTACGAGCAGTACTTC.

The chain recombines TRBV29-1 with TRBJ2-2; 7 nucleotides line up with TRBD1. Germline V CDR1 and CDR2: SQVTM, ANQGSEA. The CDR3 contains 16 residues. V shed 7 bases, J shed 3 bases, and the junction held 14 bases outside the gene matches. CDR3 amino acids: CSASTYRGRDTGELFF. The CDR3 coding sequence is TGCAGCGCCAGCACCTACAGGGGACGGGACACCGGGGAGCTGTTTTTT.

The chain employs TRBV20-1 and TRBJ2-7, with TRBD2 matching over 9 bases. The CDR3 runs to 15 residues. CDR1 and CDR2 from the germline V gene are DFQATT and SNEGSKA (reference sequence). Germline trimming cut 2 bases from V and 0 bases from J; bases unmatched to any gene: 5. CDR3 amino acids: CSARWTSVYSYEQYF. CDR3 coding DNA: TGCAGTGCTAGATGGACTAGCGTATACTCCTACGAGCAGTACTTC.

The J gene is TRBJ2-3, the V gene TRBV12-3 or TRBV12-4, with 9 bases lining up with TRBD2. The junction had 11 bases not matched to a gene; V was cut back by 6 bases and J by 7 bases. The CDR3 has 15 residues. The CDR3, as DNA: TGTGCCAGCAGCCTCGTGGGTAGCGGGGGACATACGCAGTATTTT. It is translated as CASSLVGSGGHTQYF.